This TCR beta chain appears in the sequencing data of a study of T cell changes during pregnancy in multiple sclerosis. Some clones are missing from TCRdb's copy, which holds only in-frame ones; the method was immunoSEQ multiplex PCR. The sample holds about 39,000 clones, roughly 93% seen once. This CDR3 has 21 residues. The germline CDR1 and CDR2 sequences are MNHEY and SMNVEV (reference sequence). V dropped 2 bases and J dropped 13; count of bases not matched to a gene: 27. The sequencing used CD4+ T cells from peripheral blood mononuclear cells, collected in the first trimester of pregnancy. The chain couples TRBV27 to TRBJ2-1; 12 positions agree with TRBD2. The source of this sequence is a female donor with multiple sclerosis, enrolled in a pregnancy study. The CDR3 protein is CASSLHFRTSGIPHARSAQFF. CDR3 in DNA: TGTGCCAGCAGTTTACATTTTAGGACTAGCGGGATCCCCCACGCTCGCTCCGCTCAGTTCTTC.